A single sample is the source of the 21 T cell receptor beta chains below, sequenced in a study of blood T cell repertoires in COVID-19. TCRdb's copy holds only in-frame clones and misses some; the assay was immunoSEQ multiplex PCR. The data show about 200,000 clones, with about 85% seen just once and about a fifth held by the top ten. Sequencing used peripheral blood. Receptors were obtained from a man between 60 and 75 years old with active or convalescent COVID-19.

This chain connects TRBV2 to TRBJ1-4; 9 nucleotides match TRBD1. CDR3 length: 14 residues. Per germline, CDR1 SNHLY and CDR2 FYNNEI. Germline trimming cut 4 bases from V and 7 bases from J; bases unmatched to any gene: 4. The chain's CDR3 is CASSGQGGSEKLFF. The CDR3 nucleotides read TGTGCCAGCAGTGGACAGGGGGGGAGTGAAAAACTGTTTTTT.

The chain recombines TRBV7-3 with TRBJ2-3; 8 positions agree with TRBD1. Losses at the gene ends were 5 bases for V and 9 bases for J; bases not matched to a gene: 7. Germline values: CDR1 SGHTA, CDR2 FQGTGA. The CDR3 extends over 13 amino acids. CDR3 sequence reads: CASSLTDRATQYF. In DNA, the CDR3 is TGTGCCAGCAGCCTGACGGACAGGGCAACGCAGTATTTT. Variable domain in full (rest from reference TRBV7-3 and TRBJ2-3): GAGVSQTPSNKVTEKGKYVELRCDPISGHTALYWYRQSLGQGPEFLIYFQGTGAADDSGLPNDRFFAVRPEGSVSTLKIQRTERGDSAVYLCASSLTDRATQYFGPGTRLTVL.

This chain links TRBV9 with TRBJ2-1; 7 positions agree with TRBD1. The V gene end was trimmed by 4 bases and the J gene end by 2 bases; junction bases not matched to a gene: 9. Germline loops: CDR1 SGDLS, CDR2 YYNGEE. The CDR3 length is 16 residues. The CDR3 protein is CASSPNRGLAYNEQFF. The CDR3 DNA reads TGTGCCAGCAGCCCGAACAGGGGATTGGCCTACAATGAGCAGTTCTTC. The full variable domain, with the rest looked up from reference TRBV9 and TRBJ2-1, is DSGVTQTPKHLITATGQRVTLRCSPRSGDLSVYWYQQSLDQGLQFLIQYYNGEERAKGNILERFSAQQFPDLHSELNLSSLELGDSALYFCASSPNRGLAYNEQFFGPGTRLTVL.

The chain carries TRBV27 and TRBJ2-3; possibly TRBD1 for D (5 bases). Germline V gene sequence: CDR1 MNHEY, CDR2 SMNVEV (reference sequence). Trimming left V 2 bases short and J 0 bases short, with 6 bases between. This CDR3 is built from 14 residues. The CDR3 loop is CASSLKGSTDTQYF. The CDR3 DNA reads as TGTGCCAGCAGTTTAAAGGGGAGCACAGATACGCAGTATTTT.

J is TRBJ1-2 and V is TRBV6-5; 10 nucleotides agree with TRBD1. This CDR3 is 15 amino acids long. Looked up from germline, CDR1 is MNHEY and CDR2 is SVGAGI. Trimming took 2 bases from V and 4 from J; bases not matched to a gene: 4. CDR3 nucleotides: TGTGCCAGCAGTTACCGGGACAGGGGCCTCTATGGCTACACCTTC. Translation gives CASSYRDRGLYGYTF.

Only one count was recorded for this clone. The J gene is TRBJ1-2, the V gene TRBV7-2; TRBD1 might be the D (5 bases). The CDR3 is made up of 13 amino acids. CDR1 SGHTA and CDR2 FQGNSA come from the germline V gene. The ends were cut back, 2 bases at V and 4 bases at J, with 8 bases in the middle. CDR3: CASSLTGTYGYTF. CDR3 nucleotides: TGTGCCAGCAGCTTAACAGGCACCTATGGCTACACCTTC.

This clone appeared once. The chain uses TRBV6-6 and TRBJ1-2; D is perhaps TRBD1 (5 bases). The V gene's germline CDR1 is MNHNY and CDR2 SVGAGI (reference sequence). V dropped 4 bases and J dropped 0 bases, with 12 bases sitting between them. This CDR3 comprises 15 residues. The CDR3 protein is CASSWTSIPNYGYTF. CDR3 sequence (DNA): TGTGCCAGCAGTTGGACATCCATACCTAACTATGGCTACACCTTC.

The chain combines TRBV7-9 with TRBJ2-7; TRBD1 matches 8 bases. Per the germline V gene, CDR1 is SEHNR and CDR2 is FQNEAQ (reference sequence). This CDR3 is built from 18 residues. Trimming took 6 bases from V and 0 from J; bases not matched to a gene: 16. CDR3 amino acids: CASRRKGGPGQDSYEQYF. The CDR3, as DNA: TGTGCCAGCAGGCGCAAAGGAGGACCGGGACAGGACTCCTACGAGCAGTACTTC. Drawing the rest from reference TRBV7-9 and TRBJ2-7, the complete variable domain is DTGVSQNPRHKITKRGQNVTFRCDPISEHNRLYWYRQTLGQGPEFLTYFQNEAQLEKSRLLSDRFSAERPKGSFSTLEIQRTEQGDSAMYLCASRRKGGPGQDSYEQYFGPGTRLTVT.

This chain connects TRBV9 to TRBJ2-3, with D possibly being TRBD2 (6 bases). Trimming stripped 0 bases from V and 8 bases from J, with 19 bases between. The CDR3 consists of 16 residues. Germline lookup yields CDR1 SGDLS and CDR2 YYNGEE. The CDR3 DNA reads as TGTGCCAGCAGCGTAGCGTCTACCGGACTACTCGCTACGCAGTATTTT. Amino acids: CASSVASTGLLATQYF. Using reference TRBV9 and TRBJ2-3 for the parts outside the CDR3, the full variable domain is DSGVTQTPKHLITATGQRVTLRCSPRSGDLSVYWYQQSLDQGLQFLIQYYNGEERAKGNILERFSAQQFPDLHSELNLSSLELGDSALYFCASSVASTGLLATQYFGPGTRLTVL.

V usage is TRBV13 and J usage is TRBJ1-5; perhaps TRBD1 as D (5 bases). The CDR3 length is 14 residues. Per germline, CDR1 PRHDT and CDR2 FYEKMQ (reference sequence). V lost 0 bases, J lost 9 bases, and 12 bases lay in between. CDR3 in amino acids: CASSLGPGGGPQHF. The CDR3 DNA sequence: TGTGCCAGCAGCTTAGGCCCGGGGGGAGGGCCCCAGCATTTT. Looking up the rest from reference TRBV13 and TRBJ1-5 gives the full variable domain: AAGVIQSPRHLIKEKRETATLKCYPIPRHDTVYWYQQGPGQDPQFLISFYEKMQSDKGSIPDRFSAQQFSDYHSELNMSSLELGDSALYFCASSLGPGGGPQHFGDGTRLSIL.

The sample holds a few counts of this clone. The genes are TRBV9 and TRBJ1-1; 10 bases line up with TRBD1. Germline V lookup: CDR1 SGDLS, CDR2 YYNGEE. The CDR3 length is 12 residues. V trimming: 4 bases; J trimming: 11 bases; junction bases outside the gene matches: 5. This chain's CDR3 is CASSPRQGAAFF. The CDR3 nucleotides are TGTGCCAGCAGCCCCAGACAGGGGGCCGCTTTCTTT.

This chain uses TRBV7-9 with TRBJ2-1; tentative D call: TRBD2 (6 bases). Trimming took off 5 bases at V and 7 bases at J, with 15 bases between the two ends. This CDR3 has 14 amino acids. CDR1 is SEHNR and CDR2 is FQNEAQ in the germline V gene (reference sequence). The CDR3 bases are TGTGCCAGCAGCCTACTGACTAGTATAAATGAGCAGTTCTTC. It encodes CASSLLTSINEQFF.

V and J are TRBV7-9 and TRBJ2-3; unclear D gene. V dropped 5 bases and J dropped 1 base, with 10 bases sitting between them. The length of the CDR3 is 14 residues. CDR1 is SEHNR, CDR2 FQNEAQ, per germline (reference sequence). The CDR3 spells CASSPRSGTDTQYF. CDR3 nucleotides: TGTGCCAGCAGCCCACGGTCTGGCACAGATACGCAGTATTTT.

The chain uses TRBV15 and TRBJ2-5; 9 nucleotides agree with TRBD1. The CDR3 runs to 16 residues. The trim removed 3 bases at V and 2 bases at J, leaving 7 bases unmatched. Germline lookup yields CDR1 LNHNV and CDR2 YYDKDF (reference sequence). For the CDR3, the DNA is TGTGCCACCAGCAGGAAGACCGGGACAGGGCAAGAGACCCAGTACTTC. Translated: CATSRKTGTGQETQYF. Combining the CDR3 with reference TRBV15 and TRBJ2-5 gives the whole variable domain DAMVIQNPRYQVTQFGKPVTLSCSQTLNHNVMYWYQQKSSQAPKLLFHYYDKDFNNEADTPDNFQSRRPNTSFCFLDIRSPGLGDTAMYLCATSRKTGTGQETQYFGPGTRLLVL.

This clone was seen only once. The genes are TRBV5-4 and TRBJ2-5; maybe TRBD2 (6 bases). The germline V gene encodes CDR1 SGHNT and CDR2 YYREEE (reference sequence). CDR3 size: 17 residues. The ends were cut back, 4 bases at V and 1 base at J, with 20 bases in the middle. The CDR3 region is CASSARVVADLQETQYF. As DNA, the CDR3 is TGTGCCAGCAGCGCCCGGGTAGTAGCGGATCTCCAAGAGACCCAGTACTTC.

This clone showed up just a few times. The chain's CDR3 is CADIGGENTEAFF. The CDR3 DNA reads as TGTGCCGATATTGGGGGCGAGAACACTGAAGCTTTCTTT. The V and J genes are TRBV7-9 and TRBJ1-1, with a tentative D call TRBD1 (6 bases). The V and J ends lost 11 bases and 1 base respectively, with 14 bases between them. The CDR3 extends over 13 amino acids. Germline V gene lookup returns CDR1 SEHNR and CDR2 FQNEAQ (reference sequence).

This chain joins TRBV6-1 and TRBJ2-1, with 8 bases matching TRBD2. The CDR3 spans 15 residues. From germline, CDR1 is MNHNS and CDR2 SASEGT. Trimming removed 2 bases from V and 2 bases from J; junction bases left unmatched: 2. The CDR3 reads CASSERGGTYNEQFF. CDR3 bases: TGTGCCAGCAGTGAACGCGGGGGGACCTACAATGAGCAGTTCTTC.

The V gene is TRBV10-3, the J gene TRBJ1-5, with 8 bases fitting TRBD1. The length of the CDR3 is 15 residues. Germline V gene sequence: CDR1 ENHRY, CDR2 SYGVKD. V lost 9 bases to trimming and J lost 4 bases; unmatched junction nucleotides: 11. In DNA form, the CDR3 reads TGTGCCATAGCATCCCACAGGGGGGGAAATCAGCCCCAGCATTTT. Translating it yields CAIASHRGGNQPQHF.

This rearrangement joins TRBV3-1 (or the pseudogene TRBV3-2) to TRBJ1-1, with D hard to call. The CDR3 runs to 14 residues. In germline, CDR1 is LGHDT, CDR2 YNNKEL (reference sequence). Trimming took off 2 bases at V and 1 base at J, with 8 bases between the two ends. CDR3 nucleotide sequence: TGTGCCAGCAGCCAAAGGGCGGGGAACACTGAAGCTTTCTTT. It is translated as CASSQRAGNTEAFF.

This clone was counted between two and nine times. The chain joins TRBV2 to TRBJ1-6, with D uncertain. CDR1 is SNHLY and CDR2 is FYNNEI in the germline V gene. The CDR3 contains 13 residues. V was shortened by 6 bases and J by 8 bases, with 11 bases between the two germline ends. The CDR3 DNA reads TGTGCCAGCAGACCCACTCTGTATTCACCCCTCCACTTT. Translation gives CASRPTLYSPLHF.

This clone was seen only a few times. The chain recombines TRBV28 with TRBJ1-5; weak D call: TRBD1 (6 bases). Trimming took off 6 bases at V and 0 bases at J, with 18 bases between the two ends. The CDR3 is 17 residues long. Germline V CDR1 and CDR2: MDHEN, SYDVKM. The CDR3 sequence: CASSPPYRVRSNQPQHF. The CDR3, as DNA: TGTGCCAGCAGCCCCCCCTACAGGGTCCGTAGCAATCAGCCCCAGCATTTT. Drawing the rest from reference TRBV28 and TRBJ1-5, the complete variable domain is DVKVTQSSRYLVKRTGEKVFLECVQDMDHENMFWYRQDPGLGLRLIYFSYDVKMKEKGDIPEGYSVSREKKERFSLILESASTNQTSMYLCASSPPYRVRSNQPQHFGDGTRLSIL.